The 29 T cell receptor beta chains presented below share a single source sample, sequenced in a study of vaccination and CD4 T cells after COVID-19. Regarding treatment: roughly 10-day PBMC culture with coronavirus spike peptide pools or control peptides (ViraFEST assay). Harvesting of the unexposed donor's CD4+ T cells predated the COVID-19 pandemic (2011-2018). At the Johns Hopkins FTIC core, DNA taken from cultured CD4+ T cells was sequenced by way of the Oncomine TCR Beta short-read assay. Investigators obtained genomic DNA by extraction from cultured CD4+ T cells. TCRdb redid the calling of the PCR reads with MiXCR, one entry per CDR3 protein. There are around 10,000 distinct CDR3 sequences in the sample; around 37% occur only once, and approximately 14% lies in the top ten. For these TCRs, the target antigens are not known. Material: CD4+ T cells from blood, cultured in vitro. These TCRs come from a human donor in good health.

This clonotype was seen a handful of times. This sequence joins TRBV7-9 and TRBJ2-6, with D maybe TRBD2 (5 bases). V dropped 2 bases and J dropped 3 bases, with 14 bases sitting between them. The CDR3 runs to 17 residues. Looked up from germline, CDR1 is SEHNR and CDR2 is FQNEAQ (reference sequence). The CDR3 loop reads CASSLTETAGGANVLTF. CDR3 sequence (DNA): TGTGCCAGCAGCTTAACGGAGACCGCGGGTGGGGCCAACGTCCTGACTTTC.

This chain uses TRBV6-2 or TRBV6-3 with TRBJ1-1, with 9 bases fitting TRBD1. The CDR3 has 15 residues. V shed 5 bases, J shed 11 bases, and the junction held 15 bases outside the gene matches. Per germline, CDR1 MNHEY and CDR2 SVGEGT. For the CDR3, the DNA is TGTGCCAGCAGTCCCGGCGGGACAGGGTTCTTTGGGGCTTTCTTT. Its protein product is CASSPGGTGFFGAFF.

V usage is TRBV30 and J usage is TRBJ1-2; D is unclear. CDR1 is GTSNPN, CDR2 SVGIG, per germline (reference sequence). CDR3 length: 14 amino acids. V was pared by 0 bases and J by 1 base, with 9 bases between. The CDR3 DNA reads as TGTGCCTGGAGTGTCGACTGGGGTAACTATGGCTACACCTTC. Residues: CAWSVDWGNYGYTF. Drawing the rest from reference TRBV30 and TRBJ1-2, the complete variable domain is SQTIHQWPATLVQPVGSPLSLECTVEGTSNPNLYWYRQAAGRGLQLLFYSVGIGQISSEVPQNLSASRPQDRQFILSSKKLLLSDSGFYLCAWSVDWGNYGYTFGSGTRLTVV.

The table lists this clonotype with a few counts. The CDR3 DNA follows: TGTGCCAGCAGTACGACAGGGGATAAGGATGGCTACACCTTC. Translated: CASSTTGDKDGYTF. The chain couples TRBV6-1 to TRBJ1-2; 8 bases agree with TRBD1. Germline trimming cut 5 bases from V and 6 bases from J; bases unmatched to any gene: 8. This CDR3 has 14 amino acids. CDR1 and CDR2 (germline): MNHNS, SASEGT.

The gene calls are TRBV20-1 and TRBJ2-1; D is possibly TRBD2 (6 bases). Between the trimmed V and J ends, which lost 0 bases and 0 bases, there was a span of 21 bases. The CDR3 covers 19 residues. Germline loops: CDR1 DFQATT, CDR2 SNEGSKA (reference sequence). The CDR3 sequence: CSARDPPRERTSSYNEQFF. The CDR3 DNA follows: TGCAGTGCTAGAGATCCCCCCCGGGAGCGTACTAGCTCCTACAATGAGCAGTTCTTC.

V gene TRBV6-2 or TRBV6-3 combines with J gene TRBJ1-1; tentative D call: TRBD1 (5 bases). V lost 5 bases and J 0 bases, leaving 16 bases between the germline ends. Germline values: CDR1 MNHEY, CDR2 SVGEGT. This CDR3 has 16 residues. This CDR3 is CASSRPITGLNTEAFF. CDR3 DNA sequence: TGTGCCAGCAGTCGACCTATCACAGGACTGAACACTGAAGCTTTCTTT.

The chain combines TRBV19 with TRBJ1-2, with D possibly being TRBD1 (5 bases). Germline CDR1 reads LNHDA; CDR2 reads SQIVND (reference sequence). This CDR3 contains 15 residues. V gave up 3 bases and J gave up 4 bases, with 15 bases separating them. Here the CDR3 DNA reads TGTGCCAGTAGTATTAAAAGGGACCCCCTCTATGGCTACACCTTC. The encoded protein is CASSIKRDPLYGYTF.

This rearrangement joins TRBV7-3 to TRBJ2-4, with D possibly matching TRBD2 (5 bases). V lost 2 bases, J lost 8 bases, and 13 bases lay in between. Germline lookup yields CDR1 SGHTA and CDR2 FQGTGA. The CDR3 loop spans 14 amino acids. This CDR3 is CASSLGRPEDIQYF. CDR3 nucleotides: TGTGCCAGCAGCTTAGGAAGGCCGGAGGACATTCAGTACTTC.

The rearrangement uses TRBV7-3 and TRBJ2-7, with D unresolved. Germline V gene data show CDR1 as SGHTA and CDR2 as FQGTGA. The length of the CDR3 is 16 residues. The V end was cut by 5 bases, the J end by 3 bases, with 20 bases between. CDR3 in DNA: TGTGCCAGCAGCCTTGGATCCCCGCGGACCTACTACGAGCAGTACTTC. As protein: CASSLGSPRTYYEQYF.

The chain couples TRBV20-1 to TRBJ1-1; D remains unclear. Germline V lookup: CDR1 DFQATT, CDR2 SNEGSKA (reference sequence). Trimming shortened V by 6 bases and J by 1 base, and 12 bases separated the two germline ends. This CDR3 region has 13 residues. The CDR3 nucleotides read TGCAGTGCGCAGGTCTCTTCGAACACTGAAGCTTTCTTT. It encodes CSAQVSSNTEAFF.

This clonotype was seen only a few times. The CDR3 DNA is TGTGCCACCAGCAGAGAAGCGGGGGCGATTGGCTACACCTTC. Its protein is CATSREAGAIGYTF. This sequence joins TRBV15 and TRBJ1-2, with TRBD1 as a possible D gene (6 bases). Looked up from germline, CDR1 is LNHNV and CDR2 is YYDKDF (reference sequence). CDR3 length: 14 residues. Trimming shortened V by 0 bases and J by 7 bases, and 12 bases separated the two germline ends.

This clonotype showed up just a few times. J is TRBJ1-1 and V is TRBV20-1; tentatively, D is TRBD1 (6 bases). The V and J ends lost 3 bases and 8 bases respectively, with 19 bases between them. The CDR3 spans 14 residues. CDR1 and CDR2 (germline): DFQATT, SNEGSKA (reference sequence). CDR3: CSARVPTQGSEAFF. DNA of the CDR3: TGCAGTGCTAGGGTCCCTACACAGGGTTCAGAAGCTTTCTTT.

This clonotype was found a few times. The chain is built from TRBV6-1 and TRBJ2-3; 7 bases are a match to TRBD1. CDR1 is MNHNS, CDR2 SASEGT, per germline. J was trimmed by 0 bases and V by 2 bases; bases with no gene match: 11. The CDR3 runs 18 residues. This CDR3 reads CASSELGGASPSTDTQYF. Written as DNA, the CDR3 is TGTGCCAGCAGTGAATTAGGGGGCGCCAGCCCTAGCACAGATACGCAGTATTTT.

V usage is TRBV6-4 and J usage is TRBJ2-3, with a weak D call TRBD2 (5 bases). The ends were cut back, 5 bases at V and 0 bases at J, with 6 bases in the middle. Germline assignment: CDR1 MRHNA and CDR2 SNTAGT. There are 13 residues in the CDR3. DNA for the CDR3: TGTGCCAGCAGTCGGACTAGCACAGATACGCAGTATTTT. It is translated as CASSRTSTDTQYF.

CDR3 protein: CASSKAGGDEQYF. The CDR3 DNA is TGTGCCAGCAGCAAAGCGGGGGGAGACGAGCAGTACTTC. The rearrangement uses TRBV21-1 and TRBJ2-7; TRBD1 is the table's D call and was not checked against the DNA. TRBV21-1 is termed a pseudogene. The CDR3 loop spans 13 amino acids.

The V call is TRBV6-1, the J call TRBJ2-3; 7 bases are a match to TRBD1. J was trimmed by 2 bases and V by 4 bases; bases with no gene match: 3. This CDR3 has 14 residues. In germline, CDR1 is MNHNS, CDR2 SASEGT. CDR3 loop: CASSGQGHTDTQYF. The CDR3 coding sequence is TGTGCCAGCAGTGGACAGGGACACACAGATACGCAGTATTTT.

This clonotype was observed a handful of times. V is TRBV19 and J is TRBJ1-2, with D tentatively TRBD1 (5 bases). Between the trimmed V and J ends, which lost 7 bases and 4 bases, there was a span of 22 bases. Germline loops: CDR1 LNHDA, CDR2 SQIVND (reference sequence). The CDR3 totals 16 residues. The CDR3 DNA reads as TGTGCCAGTACTCCCCTCCCGGGCCAGGGCGGCTATGGCTACACCTTC. Protein sequence: CASTPLPGQGGYGYTF. The full variable domain, completed using reference TRBV19 and TRBJ1-2, is DGGITQSPKYLFRKEGQNVTLSCEQNLNHDAMYWYRQDPGQGLRLIYYSQIVNDFQKGDIAEGYSVSREKKESFPLTVTSAQKNPTAFYLCASTPLPGQGGYGYTFGSGTRLTVV.

By sample fraction, this clonotype is large. The chain has TRBV20-1 and TRBJ2-7, with D unclear. Trimming stripped 6 bases from V and 0 bases from J, with 15 bases between. Germline CDR1 and CDR2: DFQATT and SNEGSKA (reference sequence). This CDR3 comprises 14 residues. The CDR3 DNA reads as TGCAGTGCCGATCGTGTTGGTTACTCCTACGAGCAGTACTTC. Translation: CSADRVGYSYEQYF.

Only a few counts were recorded for this clonotype. The gene calls are TRBV25-1 and TRBJ2-5, with D perhaps assigned TRBD1 or TRBD2 (5 bases each). Between the trimmed V and J ends, which lost 8 bases and 1 base, there was a span of 17 bases. The CDR3 loop spans 15 amino acids. Germline CDR1 MGHDK, CDR2 SYGVNS. CDR3 amino acids: CASARPQGVQETQYF. In nucleotides, the CDR3 is TGTGCCAGCGCCAGACCTCAGGGAGTCCAAGAGACCCAGTACTTC. The variable domain in full, with the rest retrieved from reference TRBV25-1 and TRBJ2-5, is EADIYQTPRYLVIGTGKKITLECSQTMGHDKMYWYQQDPGMELHLIHYSYGVNSTEKGDLSSESTVSRIRTEHFPLTLESARPSHTSQYLCASARPQGVQETQYFGPGTRLLVL.

This clonotype was found a few times. The rearrangement uses TRBV6-2 or TRBV6-3 and TRBJ1-3; a possible D gene is TRBD1 (6 bases). The V end lost 8 bases, the J end lost 3 bases, and 11 bases lay between the germline ends. The germline V gene encodes CDR1 MNHEY and CDR2 SVGEGT. This CDR3 has 13 residues. The CDR3 sequence: CASVQGFGNTIYF. DNA of the CDR3: TGTGCCAGCGTACAGGGATTTGGAAACACCATATATTTT.

The rearrangement joins TRBV11-2 to TRBJ2-4, with D maybe TRBD2 (6 bases). There are 14 residues in the CDR3. V lost 5 bases, J lost 8 bases, and 16 bases lay in between. Germline V gene sequence: CDR1 SGHAT, CDR2 FQNNGV. CDR3 coding DNA: TGTGCCAGCAGCCCACCCGGGAGAGGGGACATTCAGTACTTC. Translation gives CASSPPGRGDIQYF.

The chain combines TRBV28 with TRBJ2-3; D remains ambiguous. Between the trimmed V and J ends, which lost 3 bases and 0 bases, there was a span of 10 bases. In germline, CDR1 is MDHEN, CDR2 SYDVKM. The length of the CDR3 is 15 residues. The CDR3 bases are TGTGCCAGCAGTTTTCTTCGAGATAGCACAGATACGCAGTATTTT. Residues: CASSFLRDSTDTQYF. Based on the CDR3 plus reference TRBV28 and TRBJ2-3, the full variable domain is DVKVTQSSRYLVKRTGEKVFLECVQDMDHENMFWYRQDPGLGLRLIYFSYDVKMKEKGDIPEGYSVSREKKERFSLILESASTNQTSMYLCASSFLRDSTDTQYFGPGTRLTVL.

V usage is TRBV7-2 and J usage is TRBJ1-1; D might be TRBD1 (5 bases). Germline V gene data show CDR1 as SGHTA and CDR2 as FQGNSA. CDR3 length equals 14 residues. Trimming shortened V by 5 bases and J by 5 bases, and 15 bases separated the two germline ends. The CDR3 nucleotides are TGTGCCAGCAGCCCGCTAGGGGTTGTTACTGAAGCTTTCTTT. Translated: CASSPLGVVTEAFF.

The chain links TRBV30 to TRBJ1-1, with 8 bases that match TRBD1. CDR3 size: 15 residues. Germline trimming cut 5 bases from V and 0 bases from J; bases unmatched to any gene: 8. In germline, CDR1 is GTSNPN, CDR2 SVGIG (reference sequence). CDR3 sequence reads: CAWVTGTGMNTEAFF. The CDR3 DNA follows: TGTGCCTGGGTCACCGGGACAGGAATGAACACTGAAGCTTTCTTT.

In this sample, this clonotype turned up once. In nucleotides, the CDR3 is TGTGCCAGCAGCAAAACTAGCGAGACCGACAATGAGCAGTTCTTC. Translation gives CASSKTSETDNEQFF. The chain recombines TRBV5-4 with TRBJ2-1; TRBD2 agrees at 7 bases. With 4 bases clipped from V and 5 bases from J, the junction kept 9 bases outside the gene matches. The CDR3 is 15 residues long. Germline V gene sequence: CDR1 SGHNT, CDR2 YYREEE (reference sequence).

V and J are TRBV6-1 and TRBJ2-1; the D is unclear. The CDR3 spans 15 residues. V lost 8 bases, J lost 0 bases, and 14 bases lay in between. CDR1 and CDR2 (germline): MNHNS, SASEGT. The CDR3 DNA follows: TGTGCCAGCCGGGCCCCCCGAAACTCCTACAATGAGCAGTTCTTC. As protein: CASRAPRNSYNEQFF.

CDR3 coding DNA: TGTGCCAGCAGTGACCGGGACAGGGTTCTTGCCGAGCAGTACTTC. Translation gives CASSDRDRVLAEQYF. This chain joins TRBV6-2 or TRBV6-3 and TRBJ2-7, with 9 bases identical to TRBD1. Germline V gene sequence: CDR1 MNHEY, CDR2 SVGEGT. CDR3 length: 15 residues. V was pared by 5 bases and J by 6 bases, with 11 bases of the junction left unmatched.

The table lists this clonotype with a few counts. The chain links TRBV20-1 to TRBJ2-3; D is undetermined. V lost 3 bases and J 6 bases, leaving 4 bases between the germline ends. CDR1 and CDR2 from the germline V gene are DFQATT and SNEGSKA (reference sequence). This CDR3 is 10 amino acids long. Here the CDR3 reads CSASDDTQYF. CDR3 in DNA: TGCAGTGCTAGTGACGATACGCAGTATTTT.

The rearrangement joins TRBV9 to TRBJ2-5; D remains ambiguous. The CDR3 covers 14 residues. CDR1 and CDR2 (germline): SGDLS, YYNGEE. V dropped 0 bases and J dropped 5 bases, with 11 bases sitting between them. CDR3 residues: CASSVGMAGETQYF. DNA for the CDR3: TGTGCCAGCAGCGTAGGGATGGCTGGCGAGACCCAGTACTTC.